These 26 T cell receptor beta chains share one sample of origin, sequenced in a study of cytomegalovirus exposure and HLA in healthy donors. Data came from immunoSEQ multiplex PCR; TCRdb stores just in-frame clones and leaves some out. Seen here are about 220,000 clones, about 89% observed once, and the top ten hold more than 0.85%. The sample taken for sequencing was PBMCs. The receptors come from a woman between 18 and 29 years old in good health and CMV-seronegative.

The chain uses TRBV2 and TRBJ1-5, with a possible D match to TRBD1 (6 bases). V gave up 2 bases and J gave up 0 bases, with 14 bases separating them. Germline CDR1 and CDR2: SNHLY and FYNNEI. CDR3 length: 17 residues. The CDR3: CASSESGTSYSNQPQHF. CDR3 DNA sequence: TGTGCCAGCAGTGAAAGCGGGACATCTTATAGCAATCAGCCCCAGCATTTT.

V is TRBV6-4 and J is TRBJ1-2, with a weak D call TRBD1 (5 bases). V gave up 5 bases and J gave up 1 base, with 14 bases separating them. CDR1 is MRHNA and CDR2 is SNTAGT in the germline V gene. CDR3 length: 15 residues. The CDR3 protein is CASSPLFRDNYGYTF. DNA of the CDR3: TGTGCCAGCAGTCCCCTGTTCAGGGATAACTATGGCTACACCTTC.

The V and J genes are TRBV30 and TRBJ1-3; TRBD1 is a possible D gene (5 bases). V was shortened by 3 bases and J by 4 bases, with 19 bases between the two germline ends. This CDR3 is built from 16 residues. Germline V CDR1 and CDR2: GTSNPN, SVGIG (reference sequence). CDR3 sequence: CAWRRFGGSGGNTIYF. CDR3 DNA sequence: TGTGCCTGGAGACGGTTTGGGGGGTCGGGAGGAAACACCATATATTTT. Drawing the rest from reference TRBV30 and TRBJ1-3, the complete variable domain is SQTIHQWPATLVQPVGSPLSLECTVEGTSNPNLYWYRQAAGRGLQLLFYSVGIGQISSEVPQNLSASRPQDRQFILSSKKLLLSDSGFYLCAWRRFGGSGGNTIYFGEGSWLTVV.

The chain couples TRBV9 to TRBJ2-6, with D hard to call. Looked up from germline, CDR1 is SGDLS and CDR2 is YYNGEE. Trimming took 4 bases from V and 5 from J, leaving 10 bases between them. The CDR3 runs 14 residues. DNA for the CDR3: TGTGCCAGCAGCCTACCTATAAGGGCCAACGTCCTGACTTTC. Protein: CASSLPIRANVLTF.

The genes are TRBV11-2 and TRBJ2-2; the D gene is possibly TRBD2 (5 bases). CDR1 SGHAT and CDR2 FQNNGV come from the germline V gene. With 4 bases removed from V and 5 bases from J, the gap between germline ends came to 17 bases. There are 16 residues in the CDR3. In DNA form, the CDR3 reads TGTGCCAGCAGCTCCCGCCGTAACGGGGATACCGGGGAGCTGTTTTTT. Translation gives CASSSRRNGDTGELFF.

The rearrangement links TRBV18 to TRBJ2-7; possible D gene TRBD1, 5 bases. Trimming pared 1 base from V and 3 bases from J, leaving 10 bases between. The germline V gene has CDR1 KGHSH and CDR2 LQKENI. This CDR3 is built from 14 residues. CDR3 nucleotide sequence: TGTGCCAGCTCACCACGGGCAGGGATCTACGAGCAGTACTTC. It is translated as CASSPRAGIYEQYF. Full variable domain (outside the CDR3, taken from reference TRBV18 and TRBJ2-7): NAGVMQNPRHLVRRRGQEARLRCSPMKGHSHVYWYRQLPEEGLKFMVYLQKENIIDESGMPKERFSAEFPKEGPSILRIQQVVRGDSAAYFCASSPRAGIYEQYFGPGTRLTVT.

The chain links TRBV6-4 to TRBJ2-1; D possibly corresponds to TRBD1 (7 bases). Deletions cut 6 bases from V and 6 bases from J, with 18 bases between. The germline V gene encodes CDR1 MRHNA and CDR2 SNTAGT. The CDR3 consists of 15 residues. The CDR3 region has the DNA TGTGCCAGCAGCCCGGAGGGACAGCTTTCCAATGAGCAGTTCTTC. Translation gives CASSPEGQLSNEQFF.

This chain uses TRBV27 with TRBJ2-1, with TRBD1 as a possible D gene (5 bases). CDR3 length equals 13 residues. Germline V gene lookup returns CDR1 MNHEY and CDR2 SMNVEV (reference sequence). V gave up 0 bases and J gave up 10 bases, with 10 bases separating them. CDR3 in DNA: TGTGCCAGCAGTTTATCGGACACAAGGGAGCAGTTCTTC. Protein sequence: CASSLSDTREQFF.

The chain has TRBV29-1 and TRBJ2-3; 11 bases align to TRBD1. Germline V gene data show CDR1 as SQVTM and CDR2 as ANQGSEA. V lost 6 bases to trimming and J lost 2 bases; unmatched junction nucleotides: 7. The CDR3 contains 15 residues. This CDR3 reads CSVGGQGGFTDTQYF. The CDR3 DNA follows: TGCAGCGTAGGGGGACAGGGGGGATTCACAGATACGCAGTATTTT.

The V and J genes are TRBV7-9 and TRBJ1-4, with TRBD1 matching 7 bases. This CDR3 comprises 14 residues. Germline values: CDR1 SEHNR, CDR2 FQNEAQ (reference sequence). Germline trimming cut 4 bases from V and 7 bases from J; bases unmatched to any gene: 6. CDR3 nucleotides: TGTGCCAGCAGCTCGACAGGGTCCGGTGAAAAACTGTTTTTT. Its protein is CASSSTGSGEKLFF.

This chain uses TRBV27 with TRBJ2-2, with D possibly TRBD1 on 5 matching bases. Deletions cut 5 bases from V and 2 bases from J, with 9 bases between. The CDR3 runs 14 residues. CDR1 is MNHEY and CDR2 is SMNVEV in the germline V gene (reference sequence). CDR3: CASSPTDNTGELFF. The CDR3 DNA reads as TGTGCCAGCAGTCCGACAGATAACACCGGGGAGCTGTTTTTT.

CDR3 in DNA: TGCGCCAGCAGGGGCGACAGGGTTTTTACAGATACGCAGTATTTT. Amino acids: CASRGDRVFTDTQYF. This sequence joins TRBV5-1 and TRBJ2-3, with 7 bases matching TRBD1. The CDR3 length is 15 residues. The J segment lost 3 bases and the V segment lost 5 bases, leaving 9 bases of the junction unmatched. CDR1 SGHRS and CDR2 YFSETQ come from the germline V gene.

The chain links TRBV28 to TRBJ2-7; weak D call: TRBD1 (5 bases). Germline loops: CDR1 MDHEN, CDR2 SYDVKM. The CDR3 covers 13 residues. Trimming left V 4 bases short and J 7 bases short, with 14 bases between. This CDR3 is CASSSDTRREQYF. DNA for the CDR3: TGTGCCAGCAGTTCGGACACCCGGAGAGAGCAGTACTTC. Full variable domain (outside the CDR3, taken from reference TRBV28 and TRBJ2-7): DVKVTQSSRYLVKRTGEKVFLECVQDMDHENMFWYRQDPGLGLRLIYFSYDVKMKEKGDIPEGYSVSREKKERFSLILESASTNQTSMYLCASSSDTRREQYFGPGTRLTVT.

The chain is built from TRBV5-6 and TRBJ2-5; possible D gene TRBD1, 6 bases. V was cut by 2 bases and J by 5 bases, with 7 bases left in between. CDR1 is SGHDT and CDR2 is YYEEEE in the germline V gene. There are 12 residues in the CDR3. This chain's CDR3 is CASSFTGETQYF. The CDR3 DNA is TGTGCCAGCAGCTTTACAGGGGAGACCCAGTACTTC.

V and J are TRBV29-1 and TRBJ2-3; 8 bases map to TRBD2. Germline-derived CDR1 and CDR2 are SQVTM and ANQGSEA. The CDR3 is 17 amino acids. The V segment lost 3 bases and the J segment 6 bases; nucleotides outside the gene matches: 17. DNA for the CDR3: TGCAGCGTTGACCGCCCCCCTAGCGGACTAGCTAGGGATACGCAGTATTTT. Amino acids: CSVDRPPSGLARDTQYF.

V usage is TRBV14 and J usage is TRBJ2-5; 12 positions match TRBD2. The trim removed 0 bases at V and 5 bases at J, leaving 4 bases unmatched. The length of the CDR3 is 16 residues. Germline CDR1 is SGHDN and CDR2 is FVKESK. The CDR3, as DNA: TGTGCCAGCAGCCAAGAGCGGACTAGCGGGACGGAGACCCAGTACTTC. Its translation is CASSQERTSGTETQYF.

V gene TRBV19 combines with J gene TRBJ1-2; D possibly corresponds to TRBD1 (6 bases). The CDR3 spans 16 residues. V lost 2 bases and J 5 bases, leaving 18 bases between the germline ends. The germline gives CDR1 LNHDA, CDR2 SQIVND (reference sequence). CDR3 in DNA: TGTGCCAGTAGTATAAACAGGGCCGGGCTTCGGTATGGCTACACCTTC. It is translated as CASSINRAGLRYGYTF. The variable domain in full, with the rest retrieved from reference TRBV19 and TRBJ1-2, is DGGITQSPKYLFRKEGQNVTLSCEQNLNHDAMYWYRQDPGQGLRLIYYSQIVNDFQKGDIAEGYSVSREKKESFPLTVTSAQKNPTAFYLCASSINRAGLRYGYTFGSGTRLTVV.

The chain is built from TRBV28 and TRBJ2-5, with 7 bases matching TRBD2. V trimming: 3 bases; J trimming: 5 bases; junction bases outside the gene matches: 3. This CDR3 comprises 13 residues. CDR1 and CDR2 (germline): MDHEN, SYDVKM. The CDR3 DNA follows: TGTGCCAGCAGTTTGGGGGGGATGGAGACCCAGTACTTC. It is translated as CASSLGGMETQYF.

The chain employs TRBV11-3 and TRBJ2-1; TRBD2 matches 12 bases. V lost 5 bases and J lost 4; bases outside the gene matches: 6. This CDR3 has 16 amino acids. Germline V CDR1 and CDR2: SGHNT, YENEEA. CDR3: CASSPSGLAGYNEQFF. The CDR3 DNA sequence: TGTGCCAGCAGCCCGAGTGGACTAGCGGGGTACAATGAGCAGTTCTTC. Complete variable domain (other parts from reference TRBV11-3 and TRBJ2-1): EAGVVQSPRYKIIEKKQPVAFWCNPISGHNTLYWYLQNLGQGPELLIRYENEEAVDDSQLPKDRFSAERLKGVDSTLKIQPAELGDSAVYLCASSPSGLAGYNEQFFGPGTRLTVL.

The chain uses TRBV19 and TRBJ2-7, with D perhaps matching TRBD1 (6 bases). The CDR3 covers 15 residues. The germline V gene encodes CDR1 LNHDA and CDR2 SQIVND (reference sequence). V was clipped by 1 base and J by 3 bases, with 13 bases between them. The CDR3 protein is CASSIGAGAFYEQYF. DNA of the CDR3: TGTGCCAGTAGTATAGGGGCAGGGGCTTTCTACGAGCAGTACTTC. The whole variable domain, filled in from reference TRBV19 and TRBJ2-7, reads DGGITQSPKYLFRKEGQNVTLSCEQNLNHDAMYWYRQDPGQGLRLIYYSQIVNDFQKGDIAEGYSVSREKKESFPLTVTSAQKNPTAFYLCASSIGAGAFYEQYFGPGTRLTVT.

The J gene is TRBJ2-1, the V gene TRBV4-1; weak D call: TRBD1 (5 bases). Trimming removed 3 bases from V and 3 bases from J, with 9 bases in between. Germline CDR1 reads MGHRA; CDR2 reads YSYEKL. This CDR3 has 14 amino acids. The CDR3 sequence is CASSQQTVYNEQFF. CDR3 in DNA: TGCGCCAGCAGCCAGCAGACAGTCTACAATGAGCAGTTCTTC.

This rearrangement joins TRBV7-6 to TRBJ2-3; 11 bases fit TRBD2. Germline V gives CDR1 SGHVS, CDR2 FNYEAQ. V dropped 3 bases and J dropped 1; count of bases not matched to a gene: 0. The CDR3 covers 15 residues. The CDR3 spells CASSFSGRGTDTQYF. DNA for the CDR3: TGTGCCAGCAGCTTTAGCGGGAGGGGCACAGATACGCAGTATTTT. Drawing the rest from reference TRBV7-6 and TRBJ2-3, the complete variable domain is GAGVSQSPRYKVTKRGQDVALRCDPISGHVSLYWYRQALGQGPEFLTYFNYEAQQDKSGLPNDRFSAERPEGSISTLTIQRTEQRDSAMYRCASSFSGRGTDTQYFGPGTRLTVL.

This rearrangement joins TRBV5-1 to TRBJ2-3; D is perhaps TRBD2 (6 bases). Deletions cut 4 bases from V and 1 base from J, with 10 bases between. This CDR3 is built from 14 residues. The germline gives CDR1 SGHRS, CDR2 YFSETQ. CDR3 DNA sequence: TGCGCCAGCAGCCTGGAGGGAGGCACAGATACGCAGTATTTT. It is translated as CASSLEGGTDTQYF.

In DNA, the CDR3 is TGTGCCAGCAGGATCTACAGGGGGCAGGTCCCCGGCGAGCAGTACTTC. This encodes CASRIYRGQVPGEQYF. The chain joins TRBV5-8 to TRBJ2-7; 9 nucleotides match TRBD1. V dropped 5 bases and J dropped 6; count of bases not matched to a gene: 15. CDR1 is SGHTS, CDR2 YDEGEE, per germline. This CDR3 region has 16 residues.

This chain links TRBV11-2 with TRBJ2-3; 14 bases map to TRBD2. Germline-derived CDR1 and CDR2 are SGHAT and FQNNGV. Trimming cost V 3 bases and J 1 base; bases outside gene matches: 9. The CDR3 runs to 19 residues. CDR3 residues: CASSFLTSGRGYGTDTQYF. CDR3 nucleotides: TGTGCCAGCAGCTTCTTGACTAGCGGGAGGGGGTATGGCACAGATACGCAGTATTTT.

The chain uses TRBV19 and TRBJ1-2; 7 nucleotides line up with TRBD1. This CDR3 is built from 13 residues. Germline CDR1 is LNHDA and CDR2 is SQIVND (reference sequence). V was pared by 3 bases and J by 4 bases, with 2 bases of the junction left unmatched. The CDR3 here is CASSIDRVYGYTF. The CDR3 region has the DNA TGTGCCAGTAGTATCGACAGGGTCTATGGCTACACCTTC.